A single sample gave rise to the 16 T cell receptor beta chains below, sequenced in a study of T cells in tumors after PD-1 blockade. Sequenced by immunoSEQ multiplex PCR; TCRdb stores in-frame clones only, minus some. The table lists around 60,000 clones, about 80% of them singletons. This specimen consisted of PBMCs, obtained before anti-PD-1 treatment. The receptor source for this set is a human donor with basal cell carcinoma.

The V and J genes are TRBV18 and TRBJ2-2; D perhaps matches TRBD1 (6 bases). The CDR3 is 15 amino acids. Trimming stripped 6 bases from V and 1 base from J, with 12 bases between. Germline CDR1 KGHSH, CDR2 LQKENI. DNA of the CDR3: TGTGCCAGCTCGCCGGACAGAAAGAACACCGGGGAGCTGTTTTTT. Protein sequence: CASSPDRKNTGELFF.

The chain joins TRBV30 to TRBJ1-3; D is ambiguous. Germline CDR1 and CDR2: GTSNPN and SVGIG (reference sequence). Trimming removed 5 bases from V and 6 bases from J, with 8 bases in between. The CDR3 spans 11 residues. The CDR3 sequence is CAWLEENTIYF. DNA of the CDR3: TGTGCCTGGCTCGAGGAAAACACCATATATTTT.

The chain links TRBV7-2 to TRBJ1-4; 7 positions agree with TRBD1. Trimming removed 2 bases from V and 0 bases from J; junction bases left unmatched: 9. This CDR3 region has 18 residues. Germline V gene sequence: CDR1 SGHTA, CDR2 FQGNSA. In DNA, the CDR3 is TGTGCCAGCAGCTTATATACAGGGGTGTGGGCAACTAATGAAAAACTGTTTTTT. Encoded protein: CASSLYTGVWATNEKLFF.

The chain combines TRBV6-6 with TRBJ1-1; possibly TRBD1 for D (5 bases). Trimming cost V 4 bases and J 1 base, with 10 bases left between them. The CDR3 runs to 14 residues. Germline V gene sequence: CDR1 MNHNY, CDR2 SVGAGI (reference sequence). The CDR3 here is CASSWPGENTEAFF. The CDR3 DNA reads as TGTGCCAGCAGTTGGCCGGGGGAGAACACTGAAGCTTTCTTT.

The chain has TRBV15 and TRBJ1-2; D might be TRBD1 (5 bases). V was pared by 1 base and J by 2 bases, with 8 bases between. From germline, CDR1 is LNHNV and CDR2 YYDKDF (reference sequence). The CDR3 covers 14 residues. The CDR3 loop reads CATSRGQGNYGYTF. CDR3 DNA sequence: TGTGCCACCAGCAGAGGGCAGGGCAACTATGGCTACACCTTC.

This clone came up a few times. The V call is TRBV6-1, the J call TRBJ2-6, with D maybe TRBD2 (5 bases). CDR3 length equals 16 residues. Germline loops: CDR1 MNHNS, CDR2 SASEGT. V was shortened by 0 bases and J by 3 bases, with 9 bases between the two germline ends. The CDR3 reads CASSEARGNGANVLTF. The CDR3 coding sequence is TGTGCCAGCAGTGAAGCTCGGGGAAATGGGGCCAACGTCCTGACTTTC.

The rearrangement uses TRBV6-4 and TRBJ2-1, with TRBD1 as a possible D gene (5 bases). Trimming stripped 4 bases from V and 7 bases from J, with 20 bases between. This CDR3 is 16 amino acids long. The germline CDR1 and CDR2 sequences are MRHNA and SNTAGT. The CDR3 nucleotides read TGTGCCAGCAGTGTAGGCCAGGGCAGGGCGAGGAATGAGCAGTTCTTC. Translating gives CASSVGQGRARNEQFF.

This clone was seen a single time. The V call is TRBV2, the J call TRBJ2-5, with D hard to call. V lost 1 base and J lost 5, with 14 bases in between. The CDR3 is 15 amino acids. Germline V CDR1 and CDR2: SNHLY, FYNNEI. The CDR3 is CASSEEAPVRETQYF. The CDR3 coding sequence is TGTGCCAGCAGTGAAGAGGCCCCGGTCAGGGAGACCCAGTACTTC.

This clone was counted a few times. The V gene is TRBV27, the J gene TRBJ1-6; a possible D gene is TRBD1 (6 bases). The germline CDR1 and CDR2 sequences are MNHEY and SMNVEV (reference sequence). Deletions cut 6 bases from V and 7 bases from J, with 16 bases between. The CDR3 is 15 amino acids. DNA for the CDR3: TGTGCCAGCAGATTTTACAGGGATTACAATTCACCCCTCCACTTT. Protein: CASRFYRDYNSPLHF.

The rearrangement uses TRBV3-1 (or the pseudogene TRBV3-2) and TRBJ2-6; tentative D call: TRBD1 (5 bases). V gave up 2 bases and J gave up 0 bases, with 11 bases separating them. CDR1 and CDR2 from the germline V gene are LGHDT and YNNKEL (reference sequence). This CDR3 has 17 amino acids. In nucleotides, the CDR3 is TGTGCCAGCAGCCAATACCCAGGGATCTCTGGGGCCAACGTCCTGACTTTC. This encodes CASSQYPGISGANVLTF.

V is TRBV7-2 and J is TRBJ2-3; possible D gene TRBD2, 5 bases. The CDR3 runs to 13 residues. The V end lost 2 bases, the J end lost 5 bases, and 8 bases lay between the germline ends. Germline assignment: CDR1 SGHTA and CDR2 FQGNSA. CDR3 loop: CASSLSSGDTQYF. CDR3 nucleotide sequence: TGTGCCAGCAGCTTAAGCAGCGGAGATACGCAGTATTTT. Together with reference TRBV7-2 and TRBJ2-3, the CDR3 gives the full variable domain: GAGVSQSPSNKVTEKGKDVELRCDPISGHTALYWYRQSLGQGLEFLIYFQGNSAPDKSGLPSDRFSAERTGGSVSTLTIQRTQQEDSAVYLCASSLSSGDTQYFGPGTRLTVL.

V usage is TRBV7-9 and J usage is TRBJ1-1, with TRBD1 matching 9 bases. CDR1 and CDR2 (germline): SEHNR, FQNEAQ (reference sequence). V dropped 2 bases and J dropped 4; count of bases not matched to a gene: 5. The length of the CDR3 is 15 residues. CDR3: CASSLFGTGSTEAFF. Written as DNA, the CDR3 is TGTGCCAGCAGCTTATTTGGGACAGGGAGCACTGAAGCTTTCTTT.

This clone appeared once. This chain uses TRBV18 with TRBJ1-1, with D unclear. The V gene's germline CDR1 is KGHSH and CDR2 LQKENI. V was trimmed by 1 base and J by 0 bases, leaving 6 bases between them. This CDR3 region has 14 residues. As DNA, the CDR3 is TGTGCCAGCTCACCACAGGGCATGAACACTGAAGCTTTCTTT. Protein sequence: CASSPQGMNTEAFF.

V is TRBV5-1 and J is TRBJ2-1; the D is unclear. The CDR3 extends over 14 amino acids. Trimming removed 0 bases from V and 8 bases from J, with 12 bases in between. Germline V gives CDR1 SGHRS, CDR2 YFSETQ. CDR3 nucleotides: TGCGCCAGCAGCTTGGCCCAAGGGTACCATGAGCAGTTCTTC. This gives the protein CASSLAQGYHEQFF. Based on the CDR3 plus reference TRBV5-1 and TRBJ2-1, the full variable domain is KAGVTQTPRYLIKTRGQQVTLSCSPISGHRSVSWYQQTPGQGLQFLFEYFSETQRNKGNFPGRFSGRQFSNSRSEMNVSTLELGDSALYLCASSLAQGYHEQFFGPGTRLTVL.

J is TRBJ2-3 and V is TRBV10-2; a possible D gene is TRBD2 (6 bases). The CDR3 has 15 amino acids. Trimming took off 8 bases at V and 1 base at J, with 16 bases between the two ends. Germline values: CDR1 WSHSY, CDR2 SAAADI. CDR3 sequence: CASLDWERGTDTQYF. The CDR3 DNA reads as TGCGCCAGCCTAGACTGGGAGCGGGGCACAGATACGCAGTATTTT.

This chain uses TRBV6-2 or TRBV6-3 with TRBJ1-2; weak D call: TRBD1 (5 bases). The CDR3 is made up of 16 amino acids. From germline, CDR1 is MNHEY and CDR2 SVGEGT. Trimming removed 2 bases from V and 4 bases from J, with 17 bases in between. CDR3 bases: TGTGCCAGCAGTTACGGGTCGGGACCCACACCCTATGGCTACACCTTC. This encodes CASSYGSGPTPYGYTF.